Below, 20 T cell receptor beta chains from the same sample are listed, as sequenced in a study of multiple sclerosis patients with progressive multifocal leukoencephalopathy. The method was immunoSEQ multiplex PCR; TCRdb's version includes in-frame clones alone and lacks a portion of them. Among about 33,000 clones, about 88% were seen once, and the ten largest hold under 4%. Sample time point: time of PML onset. Source: PBMCs, taken from a patient treated with natalizumab. These receptors all come from a human donor with progressive multifocal leukoencephalopathy.

The chain employs TRBV11-2 and TRBJ2-1; perhaps TRBD1 as D (6 bases). Trimming pared 1 base from V and 4 bases from J, leaving 11 bases between. Germline CDR1 is SGHAT and CDR2 is FQNNGV. The CDR3 is 15 amino acids. CDR3 sequence reads: CASSLAGHLYNEQFF. CDR3 coding DNA: TGTGCCAGCAGCTTAGCGGGACACCTGTACAATGAGCAGTTCTTC.

In this sample, this clone turned up a few times. The rearrangement uses TRBV28 and TRBJ1-4; D not resolved. The germline V gene has CDR1 MDHEN and CDR2 SYDVKM. The CDR3 extends over 16 amino acids. V was cut by 2 bases and J by 0 bases, with 10 bases left in between. CDR3 residues: CASSLGRDATNEKLFF. CDR3 sequence (DNA): TGTGCCAGCAGTTTAGGAAGGGATGCAACTAATGAAAAACTGTTTTTT.

The chain recombines TRBV14 with TRBJ2-1; 15 positions match TRBD2. CDR1 is SGHDN and CDR2 is FVKESK in the germline V gene. The CDR3 has 18 amino acids. The J segment lost 5 bases and the V segment lost 5 bases, leaving 10 bases of the junction unmatched. The CDR3 loop is CASSKRTSGRAQNNEQFF. Written as DNA, the CDR3 is TGTGCCAGCAGCAAACGGACTAGCGGGAGGGCCCAGAACAATGAGCAGTTCTTC.

Here the CDR3 DNA reads TGTGCCAGCAGTGACGGACAGAACACCGGGGAGCTGTTTTTT. It codes for CASSDGQNTGELFF. This rearrangement joins TRBV6-4 to TRBJ2-2, with D possibly matching TRBD1 (5 bases). Germline CDR1 MRHNA, CDR2 SNTAGT. The CDR3 length is 14 residues. V dropped 2 bases and J dropped 1 base, with 5 bases sitting between them.

This chain joins TRBV7-9 and TRBJ2-3; 10 positions agree with TRBD1. The CDR3 runs to 15 residues. Germline loops: CDR1 SEHNR, CDR2 FQNEAQ (reference sequence). With 7 bases clipped from V and 3 bases from J, the junction kept 7 bases outside the gene matches. The CDR3 reads CASIIRDRGTDTQYF. The CDR3 DNA sequence: TGTGCCAGCATCATCCGGGACAGGGGAACAGATACGCAGTATTTT.

The rearrangement links TRBV7-2 to TRBJ2-3; D is ambiguous. The germline CDR1 and CDR2 sequences are SGHTA and FQGNSA. Trimming took off 3 bases at V and 0 bases at J, with 7 bases between the two ends. The CDR3 has 14 residues. The CDR3 DNA sequence: TGTGCCAGCAGCTTCCAGGAGAGCACAGATACGCAGTATTTT. It translates to CASSFQESTDTQYF.

A few counts support this clone. The J gene is TRBJ1-1, the V gene TRBV6-1; 8 bases map to TRBD1. After removal of 5 bases from V and 3 bases from J, the junction contained 5 bases not matched to a gene. The germline CDR1 and CDR2 sequences are MNHNS and SASEGT. The length of the CDR3 is 14 residues. CDR3 DNA sequence: TGTGCCAGCAGTACCGACAGGGGATACACTGAAGCTTTCTTT. It translates to CASSTDRGYTEAFF.

This clone occurred once. The J gene is TRBJ1-1, the V gene TRBV6-6; tentative D call: TRBD1 (5 bases). From germline, CDR1 is MNHNY and CDR2 SVGAGI (reference sequence). V lost 6 bases and J lost 7, with 15 bases in between. This CDR3 is 13 amino acids long. The CDR3 region has the DNA TGTGCCAGCAGCCCGAGAGGGGACGGTGAAGCTTTCTTT. It translates to CASSPRGDGEAFF.

This chain uses TRBV30 with TRBJ1-1; D is unresolved. Germline loops: CDR1 GTSNPN, CDR2 SVGIG (reference sequence). V was pared by 4 bases and J by 1 base, with 16 bases between. The CDR3 is 15 amino acids. CDR3 sequence: CAWKGGVLRNTEAFF. CDR3 nucleotide sequence: TGTGCCTGGAAAGGCGGAGTCCTTAGGAACACTGAAGCTTTCTTT.

The chain combines TRBV5-1 with TRBJ2-5, with 8 bases aligning to TRBD2. This CDR3 spans 14 amino acids. Germline-derived CDR1 and CDR2 are SGHRS and YFSETQ. Germline trimming cut 7 bases from V and 4 bases from J; bases unmatched to any gene: 9. In DNA, the CDR3 is TGCGCCAGCGAAGGGAGCGGGAGAGGAGAGACCCAGTACTTC. Its translation is CASEGSGRGETQYF.

This sequence joins TRBV5-1 and TRBJ2-7, with TRBD2 matching 12 bases. Losses at the gene ends were 3 bases for V and 6 bases for J; bases not matched to a gene: 10. The CDR3 has 16 amino acids. Per germline, CDR1 SGHRS and CDR2 YFSETQ. This chain's CDR3 is CASSYQSGTSGFEQYF. The CDR3, as DNA: TGCGCCAGCAGCTATCAATCTGGGACTAGCGGGTTCGAGCAGTACTTC.

V and J are TRBV5-4 and TRBJ1-4; TRBD1 agrees at 8 bases. Germline lookup yields CDR1 SGHNT and CDR2 YYREEE (reference sequence). The J segment lost 8 bases and the V segment lost 4 bases, leaving 10 bases of the junction unmatched. The length of the CDR3 is 15 residues. The CDR3 DNA reads TGTGCCAGCAGCCTACAGGGGGAGGTAGGCGAAAAACTGTTTTTT. Amino acids: CASSLQGEVGEKLFF.

The rearrangement uses TRBV27 and TRBJ2-1, with 8 nucleotides matching TRBD2. V lost 3 bases to trimming and J lost 8 bases; unmatched junction nucleotides: 6. Germline lookup yields CDR1 MNHEY and CDR2 SMNVEV (reference sequence). The CDR3 is made up of 14 amino acids. The CDR3 DNA follows: TGTGCCAGCAGTTTCCCGGGGGGGGTACATGAGCAGTTCTTC. Protein sequence: CASSFPGGVHEQFF.

The V gene is TRBV6-5, the J gene TRBJ1-1, with a possible D match to TRBD1 (6 bases). CDR3 size: 16 residues. V shed 2 bases and J shed 2 bases, with 15 bases lying between them. Germline CDR1 and CDR2: MNHEY and SVGAGI. The CDR3 sequence is CASSYGARGHNTEAFF. Here the CDR3 DNA reads TGTGCCAGCAGTTACGGGGCCAGGGGCCATAACACTGAAGCTTTCTTT.

This rearrangement joins TRBV11-2 to TRBJ1-2; 7 bases fit TRBD1. The V gene end was trimmed by 3 bases and the J gene end by 6 bases; junction bases not matched to a gene: 1. The CDR3 loop spans 12 amino acids. Looked up from germline, CDR1 is SGHAT and CDR2 is FQNNGV. CDR3 region: CASSFGQDGYTF. The CDR3 coding sequence is TGTGCCAGCAGCTTTGGACAGGATGGCTACACCTTC.

The V call is TRBV9, the J call TRBJ2-6; TRBD1 is a possible D gene (5 bases). There are 14 residues in the CDR3. V shed 6 bases and J shed 2 bases, with 9 bases lying between them. Germline assignment: CDR1 SGDLS and CDR2 YYNGEE. The CDR3 DNA reads TGTGCCAGCATGGGGCGTGCTGGGGCCAACGTCCTGACTTTC. Its protein product is CASMGRAGANVLTF.

This sequence joins TRBV4-2 and TRBJ1-2, with TRBD1 matching 10 bases. Germline V gene lookup returns CDR1 LGHNA and CDR2 YNFKEQ. The CDR3 length is 14 residues. Germline trimming cut 1 base from V and 7 bases from J; bases unmatched to any gene: 3. The CDR3 coding sequence is TGTGCCAGCAGCCAAGGGGACAGGGGTGTTGGCTACACCTTC. This codes for CASSQGDRGVGYTF.

For the CDR3, the DNA is TGTGCCAGCAGCTTAGCAGGGGTGATGGACGAGCAGTACTTC. It encodes CASSLAGVMDEQYF. The rearrangement uses TRBV7-3 and TRBJ2-7; a possible D gene is TRBD1 (6 bases). Germline assignment: CDR1 SGHTA and CDR2 FQGTGA. The V and J ends lost 2 bases and 5 bases respectively, with 13 bases between them. The CDR3 contains 14 residues.

The rearrangement uses TRBV2 and TRBJ1-2, with 7 bases identical to TRBD1. The CDR3 contains 15 residues. Germline CDR1 SNHLY, CDR2 FYNNEI. V shed 5 bases and J 5 bases; nucleotides not matched to a gene: 11. The CDR3 protein is CASSPLGGQLYGYTF. CDR3 coding DNA: TGTGCCAGCAGTCCCCTAGGGGGACAGCTTTATGGCTACACCTTC.

This chain joins TRBV10-1 and TRBJ1-1; unclear D gene. CDR1 and CDR2 (germline): WNHNN, SYGVQD (reference sequence). This CDR3 is built from 13 residues. V lost 0 bases and J 6 bases, leaving 8 bases between the germline ends. For the CDR3, the DNA is TGCGCCAGCAGTGAGTCCCCGAGACCTGAAGCTTTCTTT. Translating gives CASSESPRPEAFF.